These 5 T cell receptor beta chains share one sample of origin, sequenced in a study of CD8 T cells in ankylosing spondylitis. The antigens for these receptors are not known. TCRdb re-analysed the 5' RACE reads in MiXCR, keeping a single row per CDR3 protein. The sample holds 350,000 or so distinct CDR3 sequences, 7% to 9% seen once. The study, taken as a whole, reports: Ankylosing spondylitis blood seemed to carry a telltale TCR beta motif made of seven or eight highly homologous variants.

Input material: blood, either unsorted or a sorted T cell fraction (not recorded which). The receptors stem from a male donor with ankylosing spondylitis.

This clonotype was seen repeatedly, ten times or more. This chain connects TRBV7-2 to TRBJ1-2; D unresolved. The germline CDR1 and CDR2 sequences are SGHTA and FQGNSA. The CDR3 extends over 16 amino acids. The V end lost 0 bases, the J end lost 0 bases, and 11 bases lay between the germline ends. For the CDR3, the DNA is TGTGCCAGCAGCTTAGCGGGGAGGGCATCTAACTATGGCTACACCTTC. It is translated as CASSLAGRASNYGYTF.

The chain employs TRBV7-2 and TRBJ2-7, with TRBD1 matching 10 bases. Germline values: CDR1 SGHTA, CDR2 FQGNSA. V lost 4 bases to trimming and J lost 7 bases; unmatched junction nucleotides: 1. CDR3 size: 12 residues. CDR3 nucleotide sequence: TGTGCCAGCAGCTGGGGACAGGGGGAGCAGTACTTC. Protein product: CASSWGQGEQYF.

This clonotype was picked up many times. The chain recombines TRBV5-1 with TRBJ2-3; a possible D gene is TRBD2 (7 bases). Between the trimmed V and J ends, which lost 4 bases and 3 bases, there was a span of 12 bases. Germline CDR1 is SGHRS and CDR2 is YFSETQ. This CDR3 is built from 14 residues. CDR3 sequence (DNA): TGCGCCAGCAGCGAGAGGGGGGGTACAGATACGCAGTATTTT. Translated, it gives CASSERGGTDTQYF.

This chain uses TRBV27 with TRBJ2-5, with D possibly being TRBD1 or TRBD2 (6 bases each). CDR1 and CDR2 from the germline V gene are MNHEY and SMNVEV (reference sequence). V gave up 10 bases and J gave up 5 bases, with 17 bases separating them. This CDR3 spans 13 amino acids. CDR3: CATGAGGGETQYF. The DNA for the CDR3 is TGTGCCACCGGGGCCGGGGGCGGGGAGACCCAGTACTTC.

The V call is TRBV18, the J call TRBJ2-7; D is ambiguous. The V and J ends lost 6 bases and 2 bases respectively, with 17 bases between them. The CDR3 runs 15 residues. Germline CDR1 KGHSH, CDR2 LQKENI. The CDR3, as DNA: TGTGCCAGCTCCCCTGGCGCCAGAGGCGCCTACGAGCAGTACTTC. Translated, it gives CASSPGARGAYEQYF.